This TCR beta chain was sequenced for a study of cytomegalovirus exposure and HLA in healthy donors. Study-level information: An analysis done earlier identified about 100 million unique TCR beta sequences from approximately 170 million T cells.

This clone occurred a few times. Its antigen is unknown. Per the germline V gene, CDR1 is MNHEY and CDR2 is SVGAGI. The CDR3 spans 13 residues. The trim removed 6 bases at V and 6 bases at J, leaving 5 bases unmatched. PCR primers comprised 60 Vbeta and 13 Jbeta primers. Sequencing was performed with immunoSEQ multiplex PCR; in TCRdb, only in-frame clones are kept and a portion is missing. The sample lists 90,000 to 110,000 clones; roughly 80% were seen once. General study points: As was reported, the classifier diagnosed cytomegalovirus status with high specificity and sensitivity. Presence/absence comparisons presumed near-even sequencing depth among donors.

This chain joins TRBV6-5 and TRBJ2-1, with TRBD1 identical over 7 bases. The sequenced material came from PBMCs. This TCR was recovered from a woman aged 50 to 60 in good health and CMV-seropositive. CDR3 coding DNA: TGTGCCAGCAGAGCCTACAGGGGCAATGAGCAGTTCTTC. Amino acids: CASRAYRGNEQFF.